A selection of T cell receptor beta chains follows, all from one sample in a study of cytomegalovirus exposure and HLA in healthy donors. Repertoires were generated with immunoSEQ multiplex PCR, while TCRdb's copy carries only in-frame clones and drops some. This sample has under 150,000 clones, with approximately 78% found just once. The sequenced material came from PBMCs. These TCRs come from a middle-aged woman in good health and CMV-seronegative. CDR3s include the opening cysteine and the closing phenylalanine or tryptophan. D genes are given only for firm matches. The size entry is marked missing in some rows and otherwise reads once, few, many or a size class.

size | J | V | D | DNA | CDR3
- | TRBJ2-5 | TRBV28 | - | TGTGCCAGCAGTTTTGAGACAGGAATTCAAGAGACCCAGTACTTC | CASSFETGIQETQYF
once | TRBJ2-2 | TRBV7-9 | TRBD2 | TGTTCCAGCAGCTTAGCGCTGGCGGGAGGGCCGACCGGGGAGCTGTTTTTT | CSSSLALAGGPTGELFF
- | TRBJ2-1 | TRBV6-1 | TRBD2 | TGTGCCAGCAGTCGGGGGGGAGTTACCTACAATGAGCAGTTCTTC | CASSRGGVTYNEQFF
- | TRBJ2-2 | TRBV6-6 | - | TGTGCCAGCAGTGATACAGGGTCGGCCACCGGGGAGCTGTTTTTT | CASSDTGSATGELFF
- | TRBJ2-3 | TRBV6-5 | TRBD2 | TGTGCCAGCACCTACCAGGGTAGCGGGGGAGATACGCAGTATTTT | CASTYQGSGGDTQYF
- | TRBJ1-5 | TRBV19 | TRBD1 | TGTGCCAGTAGTATATCAGGGGGCAGCAATCAGCCCCAGCATTTT | CASSISGGSNQPQHF
- | TRBJ2-2 | TRBV7-9 | - | TGTTCCAGCAGCTCCAATCCCGGGGAGCTGTTTTTT | CSSSSNPGELFF
- | TRBJ2-7 | TRBV5-4 | TRBD2 | TGTGCCAGCAGCCGGGGGACTAGCGGATTATCCTACGAGCAGTACTTC | CASSRGTSGLSYEQYF
- | TRBJ2-1 | TRBV19 | TRBD2 | TGTGCCAGTACCCCGGGACTAGCGGGAAGAAATGAGCAGTTCTTC | CASTPGLAGRNEQFF
- | TRBJ2-5 | TRBV18 | TRBD1 | TGTGCCAGCTCACCGGAGACCAGGGGGTGGATAGAGACCCAGTACTTC | CASSPETRGWIETQYF
- | TRBJ2-3 | TRBV5-1 | - | TGCGCCAGCAGCCCGTCTAGCGCCACAGATACGCAGTATTTT | CASSPSSATDTQYF
- | TRBJ2-7 | TRBV11-2 | - | TGTGCCAGCATAGGAGTGGATTGGTACGAGCAGTACTTC | CASIGVDWYEQYF
- | TRBJ1-6 | TRBV4-2 | TRBD1 | TGTGCCAGCAGCTTCCGCCTTCCCGGGACAGGGAATTCACCCCTCCACTTT | CASSFRLPGTGNSPLHF
- | TRBJ2-1 | TRBV7-2 | TRBD2 | TGTGCCAGCAGCTTCTCCGGGACTAGCGATGAGCAGTTCTTC | CASSFSGTSDEQFF
- | TRBJ1-6 | TRBV6-6 | - | TGTGCCAGCAGTTACTCCCAGGGGAATTCACCCCTCCACTTT | CASSYSQGNSPLHF
- | TRBJ1-5 | TRBV23-1 | - | TGCGCCAGCAGTCAATCAAGGACAAAAACAAGTTTGGTTCTCAATCAGCCCCAGCATTTT | CASSQSRTKTSLVLNQPQHF
- | TRBJ2-5 | TRBV5-1 | TRBD2 | TGCGCCAGCAGCTTGGCCGTAGCGGGAGAGGGGGAGACCCAGTACTTC | CASSLAVAGEGETQYF
- | TRBJ2-1 | TRBV9 | - | TGTGCCAGCAGCCCCTCGGGTGACAGCTCCTACAATGAGCAGTTCTTC | CASSPSGDSSYNEQFF
- | TRBJ2-3 | TRBV28 | - | TGTGCCAGCAGGGCTACGGGTAACACAGATACGCAGTATTTT | CASRATGNTDTQYF
- | TRBJ1-1 | TRBV6-5 | - | TGTGCCAGCAGTTACTGGGATCCGGGGAGAACTGAAGCTTTCTTT | CASSYWDPGRTEAFF
- | TRBJ1-6 | TRBV2 | TRBD1 | TGTGCCAGCAGTGAAAACAGGGGAGCCAATTCACCCCTCCACTTT | CASSENRGANSPLHF
- | TRBJ2-1 | TRBV10-1 | - | TGCGCCAGCAGTGAGTCACTAGGGCGCTACAATGAGCAGTTCTTC | CASSESLGRYNEQFF
- | TRBJ1-2 | TRBV7-2 | - | TGTGCCAGCACCTCGGGGGGGGACTATGGCTACACCTTC | CASTSGGDYGYTF
- | TRBJ2-1 | TRBV4-3 | TRBD2 | TGCGCCAGCAGCCAAGGGTCGGGAGGAAACAATGAGCAGCTCTTC | CASSQGSGGNNEQLF
- | TRBJ1-1 | TRBV4-1 | TRBD1 | TGCGCCAGCAGCCAGATCGGGACAGGCGTTACTGAAGCTTTCTTT | CASSQIGTGVTEAFF
- | TRBJ1-6 | TRBV11-2 | TRBD1 | TGTGCCAGCAGCGCTTCGACAGGGGAGGCCCTCCACTTT | CASSASTGEALHF
- | TRBJ2-3 | TRBV11-2 | - | TGTGCCAGCAGCTTAGTAGGGAGTTCCGCAGATACGCAGTATTTT | CASSLVGSSADTQYF
- | TRBJ2-7 | TRBV28 | - | TGTGCCAGCACAGGTCGTCGTTCCTACGAGCAGTACTTC | CASTGRRSYEQYF
- | TRBJ1-6 | TRBV27 | - | TGTGCCAGCAGTTTATCGGGGACAAGCTCCTATAATTCACCCCTCCACTTT | CASSLSGTSSYNSPLHF
- | TRBJ2-7 | TRBV5-1 | TRBD2 | TGCGCCAGCAGCTTGAGTCGGACTAGCGGGAGAGGCTCCTACGAGCAATACTTC | CASSLSRTSGRGSYEQYF
- | TRBJ2-3 | TRBV27 | - | TGTGCCAGCAGTCCCTGGCACGGACAGTCTAGCACAGATACGCAGTATTTT | CASSPWHGQSSTDTQYF
- | TRBJ2-3 | TRBV6-5 | TRBD1 | TGTGCCAGCAGGGGCGACAGGGGGATAGATACGCAGTATTTT | CASRGDRGIDTQYF
- | TRBJ2-7 | TRBV9 | - | TGTGCCAGCAGCGGGACAAACTCCTACGAGCAGTACTTC | CASSGTNSYEQYF